A single count supports the clone carrying this T cell receptor beta chain. The antigen is unknown. The CDR3 is 14 amino acids. Deletions cut 3 bases from V and 2 bases from J, with 12 bases between. Germline V gene sequence: CDR1 SGHRS, CDR2 YFSETQ. The data were taken from a study of shared clonotypes between healthy human individuals. Findings and limits, study-wide: Against clonotypes common to all four donors, non-shared ones had lower generation probabilities.

For each subset, genomic DNA was distributed in equal portions over several immunoSEQ plates. Assay: immunoSEQ multiplex PCR; the TCRdb copy retains only in-frame clones and omits some. The top ten clones hold less than 0.55% of a sample with approximately 1.4 million clones, nearly 99% of them seen once. The TCR comes from a man aged 25-40 years in good health. This chain links TRBV5-1 with TRBJ2-7; D may correspond to TRBD1 or TRBD2 (6 bases each). Sequencing was carried out using naive CD4+ T cells sorted from blood. Noted subset: CD45RA+ positively selected. The DNA for the CDR3 is TGCGCCAGCAGCTCGGGGGCTAGCCCCTACGAGCAGTACTTC. Translation gives CASSSGASPYEQYF. Complete variable domain (other parts from reference TRBV5-1 and TRBJ2-7): KAGVTQTPRYLIKTRGQQVTLSCSPISGHRSVSWYQQTPGQGLQFLFEYFSETQRNKGNFPGRFSGRQFSNSRSEMNVSTLELGDSALYLCASSSGASPYEQYFGPGTRLTVT.